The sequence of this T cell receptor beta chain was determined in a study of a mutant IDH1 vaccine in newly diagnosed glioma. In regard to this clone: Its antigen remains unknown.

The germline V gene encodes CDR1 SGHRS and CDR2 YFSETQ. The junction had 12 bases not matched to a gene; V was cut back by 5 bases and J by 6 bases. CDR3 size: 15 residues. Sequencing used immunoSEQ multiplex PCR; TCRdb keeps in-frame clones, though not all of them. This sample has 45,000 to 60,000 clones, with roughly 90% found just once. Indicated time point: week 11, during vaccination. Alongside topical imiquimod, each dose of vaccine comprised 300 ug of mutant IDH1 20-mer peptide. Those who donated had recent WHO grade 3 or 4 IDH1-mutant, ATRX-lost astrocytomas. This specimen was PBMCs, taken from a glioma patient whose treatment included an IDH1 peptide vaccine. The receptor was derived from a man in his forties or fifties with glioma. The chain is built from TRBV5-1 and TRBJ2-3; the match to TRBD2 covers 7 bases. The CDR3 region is CASSYSGPGADTQYF. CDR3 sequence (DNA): TGCGCCAGCAGTTATAGCGGGCCCGGGGCGGATACGCAGTATTTT.